This TCR beta chain is drawn from a study of cytomegalovirus exposure and HLA in healthy donors. Study-level points and caveats: In a later analysis, TCR beta V- and J-gene trimming was associated with a missense DCLRE1C variant. A prior analysis recorded that most TCR beta V segments were productive about 87% or about 30% of the time. Compared with the roughly 670-donor mean, an Asian-associated ancestry cluster reportedly had fewer N-insertions, according to a later analysis. Per a later analysis, about 17,000 TCR beta sequences showed association with HLA alleles at 0.05 false discovery rate.

Researchers ran the PCR with 60 Vbeta and 13 Jbeta primers. The method was immunoSEQ multiplex PCR; TCRdb's version includes in-frame clones alone and lacks a portion of them. This sample has about 120,000 clones; over 75% occur once, and the top ten carry around 2%. The CDR3 is 14 amino acids. CDR1 is SNHLY, CDR2 FYNNEI, per germline. Of note for this clone: The antigen is unknown. The junction departs from germline at one end; a sequencing error may be responsible.

The chain couples TRBV2 to TRBJ2-5; 7 nucleotides agree with TRBD1. The sample consisted of PBMCs. This receptor was obtained from a man between 40 and 49 years old in good health and CMV-seronegative. CDR3 nucleotide sequence: TGTGCCACCCGGGACAGCGGCTACGGAGAGACCCAATACTTC. Translation gives CATRDSGYGETQYF.